Listed below are T cell receptor beta chains from one sample, sequenced in a study of blood T cell repertoires in COVID-19. Only in-frame clones appear in the TCRdb table, and some are missing; sequencing was by immunoSEQ multiplex PCR. Seen here are under 200,000 clones, 80% to 85% observed once, and the top ten hold under 3%. Source material: peripheral blood. The receptors derive from a human donor with acute or convalescent COVID-19. The donor label of this sample is uncertain. Both conserved end residues are part of each CDR3. Fields, in order: D gene, clone size, V gene, CDR3 length, J gene, CDR3 protein, CDR3 DNA. D genes are given only for firm matches. Only part of the rows carry a size: once, few, many, or a class if the clone is expanded.

D: -
size: -
V: TRBV27
length: 15
J: TRBJ1-1
CDR3: CASRHLQGMNTEAFF
DNA: TGTGCCAGCAGGCATTTACAGGGAATGAACACTGAAGCTTTCTTT

D: -
size: -
V: TRBV18
length: 17
J: TRBJ2-2
CDR3: CASSPSGGIQNTGELFF
DNA: TGTGCCAGCTCACCCTCAGGGGGGATACAGAACACCGGGGAGCTGTTTTTT

D: -
size: -
V: TRBV21-1
length: 16
J: TRBJ2-3
CDR3: CASSKTLAAFTDTQYF
DNA: TGTGCCAGCAGCAAAACACTAGCGGCGTTCACAGATACGCAGTATTTT

D: -
size: -
V: TRBV28
length: 15
J: TRBJ2-7
CDR3: CASSKPLTSIYEQYF
DNA: TGTGCCAGCAGTAAACCTCTCACCTCTATCTACGAGCAGTACTTC

D: -
size: once
V: TRBV19
length: 17
J: TRBJ2-2
CDR3: CASSSRWGVAGTGELFF
DNA: TGTGCCAGTAGTTCAAGGTGGGGGGTCGCCGGGACCGGGGAGCTGTTTTTT

D: TRBD1
size: -
V: TRBV7-3
length: 14
J: TRBJ2-5
CDR3: CASSSGTGRKTQYF
DNA: TGTGCCAGCAGCTCCGGGACAGGGAGAAAGACCCAGTACTTC

D: TRBD1
size: -
V: TRBV19
length: 17
J: TRBJ2-1
CDR3: CASSGQWSGGINNEQFF
DNA: TGTGCCAGTAGTGGGCAATGGTCAGGGGGCATCAACAATGAGCAGTTCTTC

D: TRBD2
size: -
V: TRBV2
length: 18
J: TRBJ2-4
CDR3: CASSNHPISGRSKNIQYF
DNA: TGTGCCAGCAGTAACCACCCTATAAGCGGGAGGTCCAAAAACATTCAGTACTTC

D: TRBD1
size: -
V: TRBV19
length: 16
J: TRBJ1-5
CDR3: CASSVTMDRAQQPQHF
DNA: TGTGCCAGTAGTGTTACCATGGACAGGGCACAACAGCCCCAGCATTTT

D: -
size: -
V: TRBV30
length: 14
J: TRBJ1-2
CDR3: CAWGGEGSLDGYTF
DNA: TGTGCCTGGGGGGGGGAGGGCTCCCTGGATGGCTACACCTTC

D: TRBD1
size: -
V: TRBV5-4
length: 14
J: TRBJ2-7
CDR3: CASSTQTGSYEQYF
DNA: TGTGCCAGCAGCACACAGACAGGGTCCTACGAGCAGTACTTC

D: -
size: -
V: TRBV7-9
length: 14
J: TRBJ2-1
CDR3: CASSPRAGYNEQFF
DNA: TGTGCCAGCAGCCCGCGGGCCGGCTACAATGAGCAGTTCTTC

D: TRBD1
size: once
V: TRBV5-6
length: 15
J: TRBJ1-2
CDR3: CASSLLGTDNYGYTF
DNA: TGTGCCAGCAGCTTGCTAGGGACAGATAACTATGGCTACACCTTC

D: TRBD1
size: once
V: TRBV5-4
length: 13
J: TRBJ2-7
CDR3: CASSLEGASEQYF
DNA: TGTGCCAGCAGCTTGGAGGGGGCGAGCGAGCAGTACTTC

D: -
size: -
V: TRBV19
length: 14
J: TRBJ2-5
CDR3: CASSVQGSPETQYF
DNA: TGTGCCAGTAGTGTTCAGGGTTCCCCGGAGACCCAGTACTTC

D: -
size: -
V: TRBV27
length: 15
J: TRBJ2-7
CDR3: CASRVRRDSTYEQYF
DNA: TGTGCCAGCCGCGTCCGGCGGGACTCGACCTACGAGCAGTACTTC

D: TRBD1
size: -
V: TRBV11-2
length: 16
J: TRBJ1-6
CDR3: CASSPATGGLNSPLHF
DNA: TGTGCCAGCAGCCCAGCGACAGGGGGGCTAAATTCACCCCTCCACTTT

D: -
size: -
V: TRBV2
length: 16
J: TRBJ2-3
CDR3: CASSEVQGYSTDTQYF
DNA: TGTGCCAGCAGTGAAGTACAGGGCTATAGCACAGATACGCAGTATTTT